Listed below are T cell receptor beta chains from one sample, sequenced in a study of T cells in Graves' hyperthyroidism and ophthalmopathy. TCRdb fed the multiplex PCR reads into MiXCR, producing one record per CDR3 protein. This table holds about 500,000 distinct CDR3 sequences, 16% found once. The sample consisted of blood. The receptors originated from a woman in her late teens or twenties with Graves' hyperthyroidism. CDR3s include the opening cysteine and the closing phenylalanine or tryptophan. The order of the fields is J gene, V gene, clone size, D gene, CDR3 DNA, CDR3 protein. The D gene is left open where the match is weak. Size is omitted from some rows. Given values are once, few, many or a class for expanded clones.

J: TRBJ2-2
V: TRBV12-3/TRBV12-4
size: once
D: TRBD2
DNA: TGTGCCAGCAGGCCTGCGCGGGGGGTCACGGACACCGGGGAGCTGTTTTTT
CDR3: CASRPARGVTDTGELFF

J: TRBJ2-1
V: TRBV7-9
size: many
D: NA
DNA: TGTGCCAGCAGCTTATATGGGGGGGGCAACAATGAGCAGTTCTTC
CDR3: CASSLYGGGNNEQFF

J: TRBJ1-5
V: TRBV3-1
size: many
D: TRBD1
DNA: TGTGCCAGCAGCCACCAAGGACAGGGTCAGAATCAGCCCCAGCATTTT
CDR3: CASSHQGQGQNQPQHF

J: TRBJ1-1
V: TRBV12-3/TRBV12-4
size: many
D: TRBD1
DNA: TGTGCCAGCATCTTCAGAGGGGGCGGGAACACTGAAGCTTTCTTT
CDR3: CASIFRGGGNTEAFF

J: TRBJ2-7
V: TRBV19
size: NA
D: NA
DNA: TGTGCCAGTAGTATAGAGTGGACAGTCTACGAGCAGTACTTC
CDR3: CASSIEWTVYEQYF

J: TRBJ1-6
V: TRBV20-1
size: many
D: NA
DNA: TGCAGTGCTCGACCGCGAGAAGGGAATTCACCCCTCCACTTT
CDR3: CSARPREGNSPLHF

J: TRBJ1-2
V: TRBV12-3/TRBV12-4
size: many
D: TRBD1
DNA: TGTGCCAGCAGTCGAAAACAGGGGAGCCCTGGCTACACCTTC
CDR3: CASSRKQGSPGYTF

J: TRBJ1-1
V: TRBV10-2
size: few
D: NA
DNA: TGCGCCAGCACCGAGACCGAAAGGAACACTGAAGCTTTCTTT
CDR3: CASTETERNTEAFF

J: TRBJ2-6
V: TRBV28
size: NA
D: NA
DNA: TGTGCCAGCAGTGCTACAGGGTCTGGGGCCAACGTCCTGACTTTC
CDR3: CASSATGSGANVLTF

J: TRBJ1-1
V: TRBV9
size: few
D: TRBD1
DNA: TGTGCCAGCAGCGAGGGACAGGGGGGCATCACTGAAGCTTTCTTT
CDR3: CASSEGQGGITEAFF

J: TRBJ1-1
V: TRBV6-1
size: few
D: NA
DNA: TGTGCCAGCAGCCCGGAGGAAGCCGACACTGAAGCTTTCTTT
CDR3: CASSPEEADTEAFF

J: TRBJ1-1
V: TRBV7-9
size: few
D: NA
DNA: TGTGCCAACACCCCTACGGACAGGAACACTGAAGCTTTCTTT
CDR3: CANTPTDRNTEAFF

J: TRBJ2-1
V: TRBV24-1
size: many
D: TRBD2
DNA: TGTGCCACCAGTGATTCACTAGCGGGAGCTTACAATGAGCAGTTCTTC
CDR3: CATSDSLAGAYNEQFF

J: TRBJ1-5
V: TRBV4-1
size: NA
D: NA
DNA: TGCGCCAGCAGCCAAGATCTATTACAGGGTTCTCGTGAGCCCCAGCATTTT
CDR3: CASSQDLLQGSREPQHF

J: TRBJ1-6
V: TRBV6-1
size: NA
D: NA
DNA: TGTGCCAGCAGTGACTACAATTCACCCCTCCACTTT
CDR3: CASSDYNSPLHF

J: TRBJ1-5
V: TRBV12-3/TRBV12-4
size: many
D: NA
DNA: TGTGCCAGCCGATTGGGGGGCGATCAGCCCCAGCATTTT
CDR3: CASRLGGDQPQHF

J: TRBJ2-4
V: TRBV28
size: few
D: TRBD1
DNA: TGTGCCAGCAGTCCACCGGACAGGGGACCCAAAAACATTCAGTACTTC
CDR3: CASSPPDRGPKNIQYF

J: TRBJ2-1
V: TRBV29-1
size: many
D: TRBD2
DNA: TGCAGCGTTGAGGCCTGGACTAGCGGGGGGGCCTTCAATGAGCAGTTCTTC
CDR3: CSVEAWTSGGAFNEQFF

J: TRBJ2-5
V: TRBV7-2
size: many
D: NA
DNA: TGTGCCAGCAGCTTAGGCGGGACAGCCAAAGAGACCCAGTACTTC
CDR3: CASSLGGTAKETQYF

J: TRBJ2-1
V: TRBV7-7
size: few
D: NA
DNA: TGTGCTAGCAGCTTGGGGGTCCAGGGGAATGAGCAGTTCTTC
CDR3: CASSLGVQGNEQFF

J: TRBJ2-3
V: TRBV7-2
size: few
D: TRBD2
DNA: TGTGCCAGCAGCTGGCTGGGGCTAGCGGAGTGGGGTAGCACAGATACGCAGTATTTT
CDR3: CASSWLGLAEWGSTDTQYF

J: TRBJ2-3
V: TRBV12-3/TRBV12-4
size: many
D: NA
DNA: TGTGCCAGCAGTTTACGAGGTGGACTACCCACAGATACGCAGTATTTT
CDR3: CASSLRGGLPTDTQYF

J: TRBJ2-5
V: TRBV7-2
size: many
D: NA
DNA: TGTGCCAGCAGCTCGACGGAGACCCAGTACTTC
CDR3: CASSSTETQYF

J: TRBJ1-4
V: TRBV11-3
size: many
D: NA
DNA: TGTGCCAGCAGCCGCGACGGAATGAATGAAAAACTGTTTTTT
CDR3: CASSRDGMNEKLFF

J: TRBJ2-2
V: TRBV4-3
size: NA
D: NA
DNA: TGCGCCAGCAGTTATGAGAGGGGGGAGCTGTTTTTT
CDR3: CASSYERGELFF

J: TRBJ1-2
V: TRBV11-2
size: many
D: NA
DNA: TGTGCCAGCAGTCAAGGGGGCTACACCTTC
CDR3: CASSQGGYTF

J: TRBJ1-1
V: TRBV20-1
size: NA
D: TRBD1
DNA: TGCAGTGCTCGGTCAACAGGGGGCGGGGCTGAAGCTTTCTTT
CDR3: CSARSTGGGAEAFF